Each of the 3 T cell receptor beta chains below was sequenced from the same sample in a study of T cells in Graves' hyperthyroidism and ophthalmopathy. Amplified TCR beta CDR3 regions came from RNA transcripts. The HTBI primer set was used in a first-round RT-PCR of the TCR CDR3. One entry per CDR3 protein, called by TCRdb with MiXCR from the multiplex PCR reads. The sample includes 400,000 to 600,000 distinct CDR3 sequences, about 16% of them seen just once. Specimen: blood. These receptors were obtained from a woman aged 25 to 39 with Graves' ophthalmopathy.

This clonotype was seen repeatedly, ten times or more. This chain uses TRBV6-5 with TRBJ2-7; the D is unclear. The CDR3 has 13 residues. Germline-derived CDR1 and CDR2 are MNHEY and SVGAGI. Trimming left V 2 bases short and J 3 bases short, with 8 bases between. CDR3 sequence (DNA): TGTGCCAGCAGTTACCTGGCGGTCTACGAGCAGTACTTC. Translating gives CASSYLAVYEQYF.

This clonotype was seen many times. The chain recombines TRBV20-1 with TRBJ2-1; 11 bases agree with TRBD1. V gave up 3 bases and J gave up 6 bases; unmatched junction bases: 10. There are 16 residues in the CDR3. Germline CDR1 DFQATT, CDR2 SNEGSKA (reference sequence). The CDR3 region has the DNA TGCAGTGCTAGGGGGACAGGGGGGAGCGGGTCCAATGAGCAGTTCTTC. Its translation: CSARGTGGSGSNEQFF.

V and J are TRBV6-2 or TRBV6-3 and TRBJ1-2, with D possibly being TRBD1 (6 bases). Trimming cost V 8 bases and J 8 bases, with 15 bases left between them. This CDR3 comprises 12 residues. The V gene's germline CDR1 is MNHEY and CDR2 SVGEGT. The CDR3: CASRTGTEGYTF. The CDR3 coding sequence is TGTGCCAGCCGAACAGGGACGGAAGGCTACACCTTC.